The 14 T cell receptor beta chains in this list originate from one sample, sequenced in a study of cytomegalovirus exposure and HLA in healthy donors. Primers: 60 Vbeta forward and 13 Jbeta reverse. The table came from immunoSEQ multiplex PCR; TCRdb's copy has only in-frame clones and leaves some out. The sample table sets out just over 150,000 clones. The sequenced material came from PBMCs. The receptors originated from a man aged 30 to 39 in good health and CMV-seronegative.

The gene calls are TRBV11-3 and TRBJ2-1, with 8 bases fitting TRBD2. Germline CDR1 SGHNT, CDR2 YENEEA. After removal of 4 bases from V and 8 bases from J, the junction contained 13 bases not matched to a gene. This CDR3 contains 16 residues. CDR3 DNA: TGTGCCAGCAGCTCGGGGTACCGGGAGGGCCTTGATGAGCAGTTCTTC. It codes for CASSSGYREGLDEQFF.

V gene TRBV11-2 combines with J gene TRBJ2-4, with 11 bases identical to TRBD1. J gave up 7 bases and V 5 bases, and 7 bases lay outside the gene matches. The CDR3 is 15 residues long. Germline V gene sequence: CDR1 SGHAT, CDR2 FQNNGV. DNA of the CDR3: TGTGCCAGCAGCCCCCCCGGGACAGGGGGGAACATTCAGTACTTC. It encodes CASSPPGTGGNIQYF.

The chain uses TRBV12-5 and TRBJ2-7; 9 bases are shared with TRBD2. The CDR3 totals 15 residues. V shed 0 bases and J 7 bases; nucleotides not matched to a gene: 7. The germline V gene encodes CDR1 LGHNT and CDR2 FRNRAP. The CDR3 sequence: CASGLVLGGRGEQYF. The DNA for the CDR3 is TGTGCTAGTGGTTTGGTACTCGGCGGGAGGGGTGAGCAGTACTTC.

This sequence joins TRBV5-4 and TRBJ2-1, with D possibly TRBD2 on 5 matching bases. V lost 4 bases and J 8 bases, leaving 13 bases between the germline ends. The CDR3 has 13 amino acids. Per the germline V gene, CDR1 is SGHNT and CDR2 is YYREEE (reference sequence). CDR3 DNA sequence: TGTGCCAGCAGCCCCATGGTGGGAGATGAGCAGTTCTTC. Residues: CASSPMVGDEQFF.

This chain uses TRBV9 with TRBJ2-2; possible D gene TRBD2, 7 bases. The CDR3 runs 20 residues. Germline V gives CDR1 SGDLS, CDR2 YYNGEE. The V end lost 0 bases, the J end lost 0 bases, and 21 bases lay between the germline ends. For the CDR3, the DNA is TGTGCCAGCAGCGTAGCTACGGGGGCGGGAGAGTTCGCGAACACCGGGGAGCTGTTTTTT. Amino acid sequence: CASSVATGAGEFANTGELFF.

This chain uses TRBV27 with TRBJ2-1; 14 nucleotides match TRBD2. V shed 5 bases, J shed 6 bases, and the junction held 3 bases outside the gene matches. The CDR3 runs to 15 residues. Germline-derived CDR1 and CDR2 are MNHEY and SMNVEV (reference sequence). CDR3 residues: CASSHGTSGSNEQFF. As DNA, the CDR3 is TGTGCCAGCAGTCATGGGACTAGCGGGAGCAATGAGCAGTTCTTC.

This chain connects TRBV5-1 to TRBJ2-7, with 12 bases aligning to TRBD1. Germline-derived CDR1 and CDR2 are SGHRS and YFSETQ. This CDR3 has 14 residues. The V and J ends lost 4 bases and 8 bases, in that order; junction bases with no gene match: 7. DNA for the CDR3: TGCGCCAGCAGCCCCGGGACAGGGGGCGAGCAGCAGTACTTC. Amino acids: CASSPGTGGEQQYF.

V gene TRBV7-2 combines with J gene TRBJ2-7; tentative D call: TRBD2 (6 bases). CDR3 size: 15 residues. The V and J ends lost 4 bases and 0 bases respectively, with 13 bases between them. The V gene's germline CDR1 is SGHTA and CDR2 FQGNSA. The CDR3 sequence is CASSSGLLASYEQYF. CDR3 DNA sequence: TGTGCCAGCAGCTCGGGACTTCTCGCCTCCTACGAGCAGTACTTC.

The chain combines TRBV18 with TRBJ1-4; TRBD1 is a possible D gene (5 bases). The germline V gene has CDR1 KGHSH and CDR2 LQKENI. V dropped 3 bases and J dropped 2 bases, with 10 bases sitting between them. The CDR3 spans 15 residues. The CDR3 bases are TGTGCCAGCTCACCCCGGTCAGGGACTAATGAAAAACTGTTTTTT. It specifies CASSPRSGTNEKLFF.

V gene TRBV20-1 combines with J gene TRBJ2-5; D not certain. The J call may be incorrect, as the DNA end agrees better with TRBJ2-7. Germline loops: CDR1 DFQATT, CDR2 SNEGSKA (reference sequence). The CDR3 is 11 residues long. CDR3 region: CSARNAYEQYF. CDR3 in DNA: TGCAGTGCTAGAAACGCCTACGAGCAGTACTTC.

In nucleotides, the CDR3 is TGTGCCAGCAGTGACATGCGTCAGACTGACACCGGGGAGCTGTTTTTT. It translates to CASSDMRQTDTGELFF. The chain carries TRBV6-4 and TRBJ2-2; D is uncertain. The V and J ends lost 2 bases and 3 bases respectively, with 13 bases between them. Per the germline V gene, CDR1 is MRHNA and CDR2 is SNTAGT. The CDR3 is 16 amino acids.

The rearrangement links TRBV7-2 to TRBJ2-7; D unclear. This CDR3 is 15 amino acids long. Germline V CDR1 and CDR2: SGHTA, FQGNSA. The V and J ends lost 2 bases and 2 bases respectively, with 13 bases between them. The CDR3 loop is CASSLYSTLTYEQYF. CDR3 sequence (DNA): TGTGCCAGCAGCTTATACTCGACTCTGACCTACGAGCAGTACTTC.

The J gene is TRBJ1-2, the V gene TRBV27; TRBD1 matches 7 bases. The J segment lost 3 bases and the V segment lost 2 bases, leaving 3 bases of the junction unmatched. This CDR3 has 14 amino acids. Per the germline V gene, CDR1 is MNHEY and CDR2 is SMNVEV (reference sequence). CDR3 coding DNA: TGTGCCAGCAGTTTACACACAGGGGACTATGGCTACACCTTC. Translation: CASSLHTGDYGYTF.

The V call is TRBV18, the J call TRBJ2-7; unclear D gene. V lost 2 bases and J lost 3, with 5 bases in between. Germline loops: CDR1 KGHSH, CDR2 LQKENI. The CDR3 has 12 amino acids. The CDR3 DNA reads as TGTGCCAGCTCACCAACATACTACGAGCAGTACTTC. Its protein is CASSPTYYEQYF.